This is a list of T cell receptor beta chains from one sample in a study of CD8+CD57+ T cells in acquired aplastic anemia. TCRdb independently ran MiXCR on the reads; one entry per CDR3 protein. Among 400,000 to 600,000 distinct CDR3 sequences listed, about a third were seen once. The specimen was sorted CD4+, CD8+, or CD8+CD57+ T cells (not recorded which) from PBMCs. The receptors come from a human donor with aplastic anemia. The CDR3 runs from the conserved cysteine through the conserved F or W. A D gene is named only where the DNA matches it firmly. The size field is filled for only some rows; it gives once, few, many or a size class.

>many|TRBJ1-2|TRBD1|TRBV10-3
CAMGTGRNLGYGYTF
TGTGCCATGGGGACAGGTCGCAATCTAGGCTATGGCTACACCTTC
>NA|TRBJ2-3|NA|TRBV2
CASSEFGGPGTDTQYF
TGTGCCAGCAGTGAATTTGGGGGGCCTGGTACAGATACGCAGTATTTT
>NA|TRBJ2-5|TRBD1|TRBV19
CASSITGQGIGETRYF
TGTGCCAGTAGTATTACGGGACAGGGTATTGGGGAGACCCGGTACTTC
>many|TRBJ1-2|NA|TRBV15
CATSRDFAVNYGYTF
TGTGCCACCAGCAGAGATTTTGCGGTTAACTATGGCTACACCTTC
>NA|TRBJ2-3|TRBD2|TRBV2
CASSERSSGGAGDTQYF
TGTGCCAGCAGTGAAAGGAGTAGCGGGGGGGCGGGAGATACGCAGTATTTT
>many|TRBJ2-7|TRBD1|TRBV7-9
CASSDRQGSSYEQYF
TGTGCCAGCAGCGATCGACAGGGAAGCTCCTACGAGCAGTACTTC
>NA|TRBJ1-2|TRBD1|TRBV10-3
CAISITGTGLYGYTF
TGTGCCATCAGTATCACCGGGACAGGGCTCTATGGCTACACCTTC
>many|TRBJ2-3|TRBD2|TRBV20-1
CSAVLAALTDTQYF
TGCAGTGCCGTACTAGCGGCCCTCACAGATACGCAGTATTTT
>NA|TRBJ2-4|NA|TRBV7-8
CASSLGASDTAYIQYF
TGTGCCAGCAGCTTAGGGGCATCGGATACCGCCTACATTCAGTACTTC
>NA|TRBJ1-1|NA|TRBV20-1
CSARAIPAGTEAFF
TGCAGTGCTAGGGCTATCCCGGCGGGAACTGAAGCTTTCTTT
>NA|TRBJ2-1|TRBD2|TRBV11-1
CASSFIAGVFNEQFF
TGTGCCAGCAGTTTCATAGCGGGAGTTTTTAATGAGCAGTTCTTC